The 4 T cell receptor beta chains presented below share a single source sample, sequenced in a study of vaccination and CD4 T cells after COVID-19. Cultured CD4+ T-cell DNA underwent Oncomine TCR Beta short-read sequencing. One entry per CDR3 protein results from TCRdb running MiXCR on the PCR reads. Of about 13,000 distinct CDR3 sequences listed, 44% are singletons. The treatment here: roughly ten-day PBMC culture with coronavirus spike peptide pools or control peptides (ViraFEST assay). Their target antigens are unknown. The sample comprised CD4+ T cells from blood, cultured in vitro. These receptors were collected from a human donor who had recovered from COVID-19.

Only a few counts were recorded for this clonotype. The rearrangement links TRBV7-3 to TRBJ1-6; D gene uncertain. Trimming pared 0 bases from V and 6 bases from J, leaving 9 bases between. Germline CDR1 is SGHTA and CDR2 is FQGTGA. This CDR3 has 15 amino acids. DNA for the CDR3: TGTGCCAGCAGCTTAACGTACCCTCCTAATTCACCCCTCCACTTT. Its protein product is CASSLTYPPNSPLHF.

This clonotype has only a few counts. V usage is TRBV2 and J usage is TRBJ2-2, with 10 nucleotides matching TRBD2. The V and J ends lost 6 bases and 1 base, in that order; junction bases with no gene match: 2. The germline CDR1 and CDR2 sequences are SNHLY and FYNNEI. The CDR3 loop spans 15 amino acids. The CDR3 is CASRRTSGNTGELFF. The CDR3 region has the DNA TGTGCCAGCAGGCGGACTAGCGGGAACACCGGGGAGCTGTTTTTT. The whole variable domain, filled in from reference TRBV2 and TRBJ2-2, reads EPEVTQTPSHQVTQMGQEVILRCVPISNHLYFYWYRQILGQKVEFLVSFYNNEISEKSEIFDDQFSVERPDGSNFTLKIRSTKLEDSAMYFCASRRTSGNTGELFFGEGSRLTVL.

The rearrangement uses TRBV7-2 and TRBJ2-3, with D possibly called TRBD1 or TRBD2 (6 bases each). Germline V lookup: CDR1 SGHTA, CDR2 FQGNSA. The V gene lost 7 bases and the J gene lost 11 bases, with 28 bases spanning the gap. CDR3 length: 16 amino acids. CDR3 sequence: CASTPYAGGADLGQYF. The DNA for the CDR3 is TGTGCCAGCACCCCTTACGCCGGGGGCGCGGACCTCGGGCAGTATTTT.

The genes are TRBV24-1 and TRBJ1-1, with D tentatively TRBD1 (5 bases). Germline V gene lookup returns CDR1 KGHDR and CDR2 SFDVKD. The CDR3 sequence is 12 residues long. Trimming stripped 8 bases from V and 1 base from J, with 7 bases between. This CDR3 reads CATTGTNTEAFF. As DNA, the CDR3 is TGTGCCACCACCGGGACGAACACTGAAGCTTTCTTT.